Each of the 20 T cell receptor beta chains below was sequenced from the same sample in a study of T-cell memory formation after mild COVID-19. TCRdb called the 5' RACE reads again in MiXCR, with one record for every CDR3 protein. The sample lists some 86,000 distinct CDR3 sequences, 20% to 25% seen once, with roughly 41% in the top ten. Input material: PBMCs or a T cell subset sorted from them (not recorded which). The receptors here all came from a young man who had mild COVID-19 (a few samples of this study predate the infection). Cell type and time point are not known.

The chain couples TRBV1 to TRBJ1-1. TRBV1 counts as a pseudogene. The CDR3 contains 12 residues. In nucleotides, the CDR3 is TGCACCAGCAGCCGAGGGAACACTGAAGCTTTCTTT. Protein sequence: CTSSRGNTEAFF.

The table lists this clonotype with a few counts. This sequence joins TRBV7-8 and TRBJ2-5; D possibly corresponds to TRBD2 (6 bases). V lost 8 bases to trimming and J lost 1 base, with 17 bases between them. Germline lookup yields CDR1 SGHVS and CDR2 FQNEAQ. CDR3 length: 15 amino acids. CDR3 amino acids: CASYFTGSGQETQYF. CDR3 in DNA: TGTGCCAGCTACTTCACCGGTAGCGGCCAAGAGACCCAGTACTTC.

V usage is TRBV5-1 and J usage is TRBJ2-3; D is perhaps TRBD2 (6 bases). The CDR3 contains 16 residues. The germline CDR1 and CDR2 sequences are SGHRS and YFSETQ. V shed 1 base and J shed 6 bases, with 18 bases lying between them. The CDR3, as DNA: TGCGCCAGCAGCTTGTATGGCGGGGCCCCTCCGGATACGCAGTATTTT. Its translation: CASSLYGGAPPDTQYF.

The chain carries TRBV7-9 and TRBJ1-5, with D hard to call. V shed 5 bases and J shed 6 bases, with 14 bases lying between them. CDR1 is SEHNR, CDR2 FQNEAQ, per germline (reference sequence). This CDR3 has 14 amino acids. The CDR3 DNA sequence: TGTGCCAGCAGCAGCGAAGGGTTGGGTCAGCCCCAGCATTTT. Translation gives CASSSEGLGQPQHF. The full variable domain, completed using reference TRBV7-9 and TRBJ1-5, is DTGVSQNPRHKITKRGQNVTFRCDPISEHNRLYWYRQTLGQGPEFLTYFQNEAQLEKSRLLSDRFSAERPKGSFSTLEIQRTEQGDSAMYLCASSSEGLGQPQHFGDGTRLSIL.

The chain employs TRBV3-1 and TRBJ2-2; possibly TRBD1 or TRBD2 for D (5 bases each). V was shortened by 2 bases and J by 7 bases, with 20 bases between the two germline ends. The CDR3 has 17 amino acids. Germline assignment: CDR1 LGHDT and CDR2 YNNKEL (reference sequence). CDR3 in amino acids: CASSQKRVFGAVGELFF. CDR3 nucleotides: TGTGCCAGCAGCCAAAAGAGGGTATTCGGGGCGGTCGGGGAGCTGTTTTTT.

This sequence joins TRBV2 and TRBJ2-1; D ambiguous. Trimming shortened V by 8 bases and J by 8 bases, and 10 bases separated the two germline ends. Germline CDR1 SNHLY, CDR2 FYNNEI. This CDR3 comprises 11 residues. The CDR3: CASPPPDEQFF. CDR3 nucleotide sequence: TGTGCCAGCCCGCCCCCGGATGAGCAGTTCTTC.

This clonotype was counted only a few times. The chain combines TRBV13 with TRBJ2-2; no reliable D call. Germline assignment: CDR1 PRHDT and CDR2 FYEKMQ (reference sequence). The CDR3 is 12 residues long. V gave up 3 bases and J gave up 5 bases, with 4 bases separating them. CDR3: CASSLRTGELFF. Written as DNA, the CDR3 is TGTGCCAGCAGCTTGCGGACCGGGGAGCTGTTTTTT.

On this clonotype: This may arise from a read error, as a much more abundant clone is one base away. The chain employs TRBV27 and TRBJ2-2; perhaps D is TRBD1 or TRBD2 (6 bases each). The CDR3 covers 13 residues. Germline V gene lookup returns CDR1 MNHEY and CDR2 SMNVEV (reference sequence). Here the CDR3 DNA reads TGTGCCAGCAGTGACCCGGGGGCCGGGGTGCTGTTTTTT. Its translation is CASSDPGAGVLFF.

This clonotype occurred many times. The chain is built from TRBV18 and TRBJ1-4; D ambiguous. The length of the CDR3 is 14 residues. CDR1 is KGHSH, CDR2 LQKENI, per germline. V lost 4 bases and J lost 5, with 11 bases in between. The CDR3 region is CASSRRRENEKLFF. CDR3 nucleotide sequence: TGTGCCAGCTCACGGCGGAGAGAAAATGAAAAACTGTTTTTT.

This clonotype was picked up a small number of times. The J gene is TRBJ2-5, the V gene TRBV25-1, with D tentatively TRBD2 (6 bases). V was cut by 5 bases and J by 3 bases, with 10 bases left in between. From germline, CDR1 is MGHDK and CDR2 SYGVNS. The CDR3 sequence is 13 residues long. The CDR3 here is CASSSGDEETQYF. In nucleotides, the CDR3 is TGTGCCAGCAGTTCGGGGGATGAAGAGACCCAGTACTTC.

This clonotype has a handful of counts. This chain uses TRBV28 with TRBJ2-7; TRBD1 matches 8 bases. This CDR3 region has 12 residues. With 6 bases clipped from V and 6 bases from J, the junction kept 4 bases outside the gene matches. The germline V gene encodes CDR1 MDHEN and CDR2 SYDVKM. The CDR3 nucleotides read TGTGCCAGCAGCCCACAGGGGGGCGAGCAGTACGTC. This translates into CASSPQGGEQYV.

As DNA, the CDR3 is TGTGCCAGCAGCGCCGGGACTCATCGGGAGACCCAGTACTTC. The encoded protein is CASSAGTHRETQYF. The genes are TRBV25-1 and TRBJ2-5, with D maybe TRBD2 (6 bases). The length of the CDR3 is 14 residues. Germline V gene data show CDR1 as MGHDK and CDR2 as SYGVNS. Trimming took off 6 bases at V and 5 bases at J, with 16 bases between the two ends.

The V call is TRBV7-6, the J call TRBJ2-3, with 7 bases matching TRBD1. CDR1 is SGHVS, CDR2 FNYEAQ, per germline. Trimming cost V 2 bases and J 3 bases; bases outside gene matches: 5. The CDR3 extends over 15 amino acids. The CDR3 loop is CASSLWPGGTDTQYF. Here the CDR3 DNA reads TGTGCCAGCAGCTTATGGCCAGGGGGAACAGATACGCAGTATTTT.

This clonotype came up a few times. J is TRBJ1-2 and V is TRBV29-1; the D is unclear. Between the trimmed V and J ends, which lost 4 bases and 4 bases, there was a span of 7 bases. The germline CDR1 and CDR2 sequences are SQVTM and ANQGSEA. CDR3 length equals 11 residues. The CDR3 sequence is CSVVAGYGYTF. The CDR3 DNA follows: TGCAGCGTTGTCGCCGGCTATGGCTACACCTTC.

The chain recombines TRBV15 with TRBJ2-3, with a tentative D call TRBD2 (6 bases). CDR1 LNHNV and CDR2 YYDKDF come from the germline V gene (reference sequence). The CDR3 is 13 amino acids. V shed 7 bases and J shed 1 base, with 9 bases lying between them. CDR3 coding DNA: TGTGCCACCATGGAGGGCCGCACAGATACGCAGTATTTT. Amino acids: CATMEGRTDTQYF.

This clonotype was seen more than once but under ten times. The chain combines TRBV21-1 with TRBJ2-7; the table calls TRBD1, which could not be checked here. TRBV21-1 is a pseudogene locus. There are 14 residues in the CDR3. The CDR3 sequence is CAITDRDRVYEQYV. The CDR3, as DNA: TGTGCCATTACAGACCGGGACAGAGTCTACGAGCAGTACGTC.

This chain connects TRBV28 to TRBJ2-6, with a weak D call TRBD1 (5 bases). V lost 5 bases to trimming and J lost 0 bases, with 14 bases between them. Germline loops: CDR1 MDHEN, CDR2 SYDVKM. The CDR3 extends over 17 amino acids. CDR3 loop: CASSPTAAISGANVLTF. The DNA of the CDR3 is TGTGCCAGCAGTCCGACAGCCGCTATCTCTGGGGCCAACGTCCTGACTTTC.

The V call is TRBV28, the J call TRBJ1-2, with 8 bases fitting TRBD1. Germline values: CDR1 MDHEN, CDR2 SYDVKM. V shed 4 bases and J 4 bases; nucleotides not matched to a gene: 8. CDR3 length: 15 amino acids. The CDR3 protein is CASSSGTGGFYGYTF. DNA for the CDR3: TGTGCCAGCAGTTCCGGGACAGGAGGTTTCTATGGCTACACCTTC.

The chain is built from TRBV3-1 and TRBJ2-2; TRBD2 is a possible D gene (7 bases). Germline CDR1 and CDR2: LGHDT and YNNKEL (reference sequence). The CDR3 is 15 amino acids. V lost 4 bases to trimming and J lost 4 bases, with 13 bases between them. The CDR3 DNA reads TGTGCCAGCAGCCTAGGGGGGGCTCGCACCGGGGAGCTGTTTTTT. Encoded protein: CASSLGGARTGELFF.

The rearrangement joins TRBV14 to TRBJ2-5; D is unresolved. CDR1 is SGHDN, CDR2 FVKESK, per germline. The length of the CDR3 is 14 residues. The V end lost 4 bases, the J end lost 5 bases, and 14 bases lay between the germline ends. CDR3 amino acids: CASSLLVGFETQYF. CDR3 coding DNA: TGTGCCAGCAGCCTCCTTGTGGGTTTCGAGACCCAGTACTTC.